These 5 T cell receptor beta chains were all obtained from the same sample, sequenced in a study of immune cell composition in non-small cell lung cancer. Only in-frame clones appear in the TCRdb table, and some are missing; sequencing was by immunoSEQ multiplex PCR. Among 13,000 or so clones, roughly 73% were seen once, and the ten largest hold roughly an eighth. Sample: lung tumor tissue. The receptors derive from a human donor with non-small cell lung cancer.

This clone was seen more than once but under ten times. This chain uses TRBV9 with TRBJ2-5, with TRBD2 matching over 7 bases. The CDR3 loop spans 14 amino acids. From germline, CDR1 is SGDLS and CDR2 YYNGEE. J was trimmed by 1 base and V by 6 bases; bases with no gene match: 6. CDR3 residues: CASNHGGTQETQYF. The CDR3 DNA sequence: TGTGCCAGCAATCACGGGGGGACCCAAGAGACCCAGTACTTC.

V and J are TRBV6-1 and TRBJ1-4; TRBD1 matches 7 bases. With 6 bases clipped from V and 7 bases from J, the junction kept 11 bases outside the gene matches. Germline CDR1 reads MNHNS; CDR2 reads SASEGT. The CDR3 covers 15 residues. The CDR3 DNA sequence: TGTGCCAGCAGCGGGAGGGGAGGGGGCGGTGAAAAACTGTTTTTT. Protein sequence: CASSGRGGGGEKLFF.

This chain uses TRBV6-1 with TRBJ2-1; 14 positions agree with TRBD2. V trimming: 3 bases; J trimming: 7 bases; junction bases outside the gene matches: 2. The CDR3 extends over 15 amino acids. In germline, CDR1 is MNHNS, CDR2 SASEGT. The CDR3 loop is CASSEGLAGVNEQFF. The CDR3 nucleotides are TGTGCCAGCAGTGAGGGACTAGCGGGGGTGAATGAGCAGTTCTTC.

This chain links TRBV6-6 with TRBJ1-5, with D unclear. Germline V gene sequence: CDR1 MNHNY, CDR2 SVGAGI (reference sequence). V dropped 0 bases and J dropped 7 bases, with 7 bases sitting between them. The CDR3 contains 13 residues. The CDR3 is CASSYSTSQPQHF. Written as DNA, the CDR3 is TGTGCCAGCAGTTACTCGACTTCCCAGCCCCAGCATTTT.

The V gene is TRBV27, the J gene TRBJ2-2; 8 bases match TRBD2. The V gene's germline CDR1 is MNHEY and CDR2 SMNVEV (reference sequence). This CDR3 comprises 16 residues. The junction had 13 bases not matched to a gene; V was cut back by 8 bases and J by 5 bases. In nucleotides, the CDR3 is TGTGCCAGCCGCGCGGGAGGCCCGCTAAAGACCGGGGAGCTGTTTTTT. Translated, it gives CASRAGGPLKTGELFF.